A selection of T cell receptor beta chains follows, all from one sample in a study of T cell responses to AZD1222 COVID-19 vaccine. Sequencing was performed with immunoSEQ multiplex PCR; in TCRdb, only in-frame clones are kept and a portion is missing. This sample yields 65,000 to 95,000 clones, of which just over 90% are seen a single time; around 7.1% belongs to the top ten. The source was peripheral blood, collected on day 0 of MenACWY control vaccination. The receptor set was obtained from an adult in good health. CDR3s include the opening cysteine and the closing phenylalanine or tryptophan. The D gene is left open where the match is weak.

v_gene: TRBV6-4; d_gene: NA; j_gene: TRBJ2-7; CDR3aa: CASTLYRGAEEQYF; CDR3nt: TGTGCCAGCACCCTATATCGGGGGGCGGAGGAGCAGTACTTC
v_gene: TRBV28; d_gene: NA; j_gene: TRBJ2-7; CDR3aa: CASRPSTGHEQYF; CDR3nt: TGTGCCAGCAGACCCTCCACAGGTCACGAGCAGTACTTC
v_gene: TRBV12-3/TRBV12-4; d_gene: NA; j_gene: TRBJ1-5; CDR3aa: CASSPTSNQPQHF; CDR3nt: TGTGCCAGCAGTCCAACCTCTAATCAGCCCCAGCATTTT
v_gene: TRBV7-3; d_gene: NA; j_gene: TRBJ2-6; CDR3aa: CASSLSGPSGANVLTF; CDR3nt: TGTGCCAGCAGCTTATCAGGGCCCTCTGGGGCCAACGTCCTGACTTTC
v_gene: TRBV9; d_gene: NA; j_gene: TRBJ1-5; CDR3aa: CASSVAGASGQPQHF; CDR3nt: TGTGCCAGCAGCGTAGCGGGGGCGTCAGGTCAGCCCCAGCATTTT
v_gene: TRBV11-1; d_gene: NA; j_gene: TRBJ2-7; CDR3aa: CASSSLAQNSYEQYF; CDR3nt: TGTGCCAGCAGCTCCCTGGCCCAAAACTCCTACGAGCAGTACTTC
v_gene: TRBV6-5; d_gene: NA; j_gene: TRBJ2-3; CDR3aa: CASSRLMEQDTQYF; CDR3nt: TGTGCCAGCAGTCGCCTCATGGAGCAAGATACGCAGTATTTT
v_gene: TRBV19; d_gene: TRBD1; j_gene: TRBJ1-2; CDR3aa: CASKRTGGNYGYTF; CDR3nt: TGTGCCAGTAAACGGACAGGGGGCAACTATGGCTACACCTTC
v_gene: TRBV7-2; d_gene: NA; j_gene: TRBJ2-3; CDR3aa: CASSRVGKATDTQYF; CDR3nt: TGTGCCAGCAGCAGGGTTGGAAAGGCCACAGATACGCAGTATTTT
v_gene: TRBV6-5; d_gene: NA; j_gene: TRBJ1-5; CDR3aa: CASRRDSNQPQHF; CDR3nt: TGTGCCAGCAGGAGGGATAGCAATCAGCCCCAGCATTTT
v_gene: TRBV13; d_gene: NA; j_gene: TRBJ2-7; CDR3aa: CASGRDGRSYEQYF; CDR3nt: TGTGCCAGCGGCCGGGACGGACGCTCCTACGAGCAGTACTTC
v_gene: TRBV9; d_gene: TRBD1; j_gene: TRBJ1-2; CDR3aa: CASSVGQGANYGYTF; CDR3nt: TGTGCCAGCAGCGTAGGTCAGGGGGCCAACTATGGCTACACCTTC
v_gene: TRBV19; d_gene: NA; j_gene: TRBJ2-3; CDR3aa: CASSRLAASTDTQYF; CDR3nt: TGTGCCAGTAGTAGGCTAGCAGCTAGCACAGATACGCAGTATTTT
v_gene: TRBV7-9; d_gene: TRBD1; j_gene: TRBJ1-2; CDR3aa: CASSPSGEGGGGYTF; CDR3nt: TGTGCCAGCAGCCCAAGCGGTGAAGGGGGCGGTGGCTACACCTTC
v_gene: TRBV7-8; d_gene: NA; j_gene: TRBJ2-6; CDR3aa: CASSLVGGAGANVLTF; CDR3nt: TGTGCCAGCAGCTTAGTGGGGGGCGCTGGGGCCAACGTCCTGACTTTC
v_gene: TRBV6-5; d_gene: NA; j_gene: TRBJ2-5; CDR3aa: CASTNWGTQYF; CDR3nt: TGTGCCAGCACTAATTGGGGGACCCAGTACTTC